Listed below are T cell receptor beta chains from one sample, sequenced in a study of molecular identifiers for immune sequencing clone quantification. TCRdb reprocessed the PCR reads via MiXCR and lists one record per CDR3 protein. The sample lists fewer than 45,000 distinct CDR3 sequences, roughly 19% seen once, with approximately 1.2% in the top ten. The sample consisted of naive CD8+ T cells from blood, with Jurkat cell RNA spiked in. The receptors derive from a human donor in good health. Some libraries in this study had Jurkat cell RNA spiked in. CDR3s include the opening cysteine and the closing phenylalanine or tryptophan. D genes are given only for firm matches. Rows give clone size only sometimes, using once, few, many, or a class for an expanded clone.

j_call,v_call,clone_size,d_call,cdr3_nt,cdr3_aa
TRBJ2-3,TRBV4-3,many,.,TGCGCCAGCAGCCTTCCCGGGACCCCTGGGGGGGATACGCAGTATTTT,CASSLPGTPGGDTQYF
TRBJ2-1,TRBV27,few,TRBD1,TGTGCCAGCAGCCCCTTAGGACGGGTGAGGGGGCCCGATAGCTCCTACAATGAGCAGTTCTTC,CASSPLGRVRGPDSSYNEQFF
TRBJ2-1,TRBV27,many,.,TGTGCCAGCAACCCACTCCTCCCCTCCTCCTACAATGAGCAGTTCTTC,CASNPLLPSSYNEQFF
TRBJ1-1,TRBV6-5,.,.,TGTGCCAGCACGTCGAACGGGATGAACACTGAAGCTTTCTTT,CASTSNGMNTEAFF
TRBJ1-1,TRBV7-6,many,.,TGTGCCAGCAGCCCCGCGGGGCCAAACACTGAAGCTTTCTTT,CASSPAGPNTEAFF
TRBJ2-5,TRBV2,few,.,TGTGCCAGCAGTGAAGAACCAGGGTACCAAGAGACCCAGTACTTC,CASSEEPGYQETQYF
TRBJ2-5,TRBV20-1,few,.,TGCAGTGCCCAACCAACAGCTGGCAACCCGGAGGAGACCCAGTACTTC,CSAQPTAGNPEETQYF
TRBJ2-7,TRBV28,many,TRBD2,TGTGCCAGCGGTAGCGGGCCCGGGGATTTCGAGCAGTACTTC,CASGSGPGDFEQYF
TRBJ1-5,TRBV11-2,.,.,TGTGCCAGCAGCCCAGGCGGTGTGGGGAATCAGCCCCAGCATTTT,CASSPGGVGNQPQHF
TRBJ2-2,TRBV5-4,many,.,TGTGCCAGCAGACCAGGGACCGGGGAGCTGTTTTTT,CASRPGTGELFF
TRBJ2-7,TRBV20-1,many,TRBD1,TGCAGTGCTAGAGGTCCTGGGACAGGAAATTCCTACGAGCAGTACTTC,CSARGPGTGNSYEQYF
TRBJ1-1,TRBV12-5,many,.,TGTGCTAGTGGCCTTTCGAACACTGAAGCTTTCTTT,CASGLSNTEAFF
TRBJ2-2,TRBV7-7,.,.,TGTGCTAGCAGCTCTCAGGGGGGACCTGAACCAAACACCGGGGAGCTGTTTTTT,CASSSQGGPEPNTGELFF
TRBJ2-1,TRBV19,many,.,TGTGCCAGTAGTATAGGGGGGCGTGAGCAGTTCTTC,CASSIGGREQFF
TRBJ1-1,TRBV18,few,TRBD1,TGTGCCAGCTCATCTGGACAGGGTGAAGCTTTCTTT,CASSSGQGEAFF
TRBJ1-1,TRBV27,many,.,TGTGCCAGCAGTTTGCGCAGGGACACTGAAGCTTTCTTT,CASSLRRDTEAFF
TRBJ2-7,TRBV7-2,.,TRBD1,TGTGCCAGCAGCTTAGCGGGGACAGGGGGCTACGAGCAGTACTTC,CASSLAGTGGYEQYF
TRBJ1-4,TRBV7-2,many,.,TGTGCCAGCAGCGGAGCGGAGACTAATGAAAAACTGTTTTTT,CASSGAETNEKLFF
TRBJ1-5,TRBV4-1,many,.,TGCGCCAGCAGCCAAAAAGACACCAGCAATCAGCCCCAGCATTTT,CASSQKDTSNQPQHF
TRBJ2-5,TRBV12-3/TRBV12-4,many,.,TGTGCCAGCAGCCGGGCCTTGGGGGAGACCCAGTACTTC,CASSRALGETQYF
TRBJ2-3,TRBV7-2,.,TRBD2,TGTGCCAGCAGCTTTACTAGCGGTAGCACAGATACGCAGTATTTT,CASSFTSGSTDTQYF
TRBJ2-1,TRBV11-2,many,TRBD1,TGTGCCAGCAGCTTAAGTCCTTCTAGGGGGCACAATGAGCAGTTCTTC,CASSLSPSRGHNEQFF
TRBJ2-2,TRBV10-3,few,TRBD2,TGTGCCATCAGTGAGTCTGTTCCGCGGGGGGCCACCGGGGAGCTGTTTTTT,CAISESVPRGATGELFF
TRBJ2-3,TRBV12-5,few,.,TGTGCTAGTGGGAAGGGCTCTAGCACAGATACGCAGTATTTT,CASGKGSSTDTQYF
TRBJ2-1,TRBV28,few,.,TGTGCCAGCAGTTTGCGCCGCTTGGATGAGCAGTTCTTC,CASSLRRLDEQFF
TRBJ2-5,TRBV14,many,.,TGTGCCAGCAGCCAAGAAGGCCCCCAAGAGACCCAGTACTTC,CASSQEGPQETQYF
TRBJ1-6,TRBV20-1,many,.,TGCAGTGCTAGAGTATCGGGTGACTATAATTCACCCCTCCACTTT,CSARVSGDYNSPLHF
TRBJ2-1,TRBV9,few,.,TGTGCCAGCAGCCCCCGGACGGGGAGCTCCTACAATGAGCAGTTCTTC,CASSPRTGSSYNEQFF
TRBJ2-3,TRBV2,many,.,TGTGCCAGCAGTGAGTACGGCACAGATACGCAGTATTTT,CASSEYGTDTQYF
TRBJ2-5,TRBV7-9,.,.,TGTGCCAGCAGCTTGTTGGCCGCCTGGGAGACCCAGTACTTC,CASSLLAAWETQYF
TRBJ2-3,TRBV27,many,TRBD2,TGTGCCAGCAGAGCGGGAGTATCCTTAGGGGATACGCAGTATTTT,CASRAGVSLGDTQYF